The 20 T cell receptor beta chains reported below all come from one sample, sequenced in a study of cytomegalovirus exposure and HLA in healthy donors. The table came from immunoSEQ multiplex PCR; TCRdb's copy has only in-frame clones and leaves some out. The data show 76,000 or so clones, roughly 94% seen once. Sequencing used PBMCs. The receptor set was obtained from a woman aged 18-30 years in good health and CMV-seropositive.

The rearrangement joins TRBV7-8 to TRBJ1-6, with TRBD1 identical over 10 bases. V dropped 4 bases and J dropped 6; count of bases not matched to a gene: 6. The CDR3 loop spans 16 amino acids. Looked up from germline, CDR1 is SGHVS and CDR2 is FQNEAQ. For the CDR3, the DNA is TGTGCCAGCAGCTGGACAGGGGGTAATTTTAATTCACCCCTCCACTTT. It translates to CASSWTGGNFNSPLHF.

The chain uses TRBV4-1 and TRBJ1-2; D is perhaps TRBD1 (6 bases). Germline assignment: CDR1 MGHRA and CDR2 YSYEKL. The CDR3 is 14 amino acids. Trimming removed 3 bases at V and 8 bases at J, with 16 bases between. CDR3 sequence: CASSQAMGQGGYTF. The CDR3 bases are TGCGCCAGCAGCCAGGCAATGGGGCAGGGGGGCTACACCTTC.

The CDR3 here is CASSPKTGPANEKLFF. CDR3 DNA: TGTGCCAGCAGCCCAAAGACAGGGCCGGCTAATGAAAAACTGTTTTTT. The gene calls are TRBV7-9 and TRBJ1-4, with TRBD1 identical over 7 bases. The V segment lost 5 bases and the J segment 3 bases; nucleotides outside the gene matches: 9. This CDR3 has 16 amino acids. Germline CDR1 SEHNR, CDR2 FQNEAQ (reference sequence).

The rearrangement uses TRBV19 and TRBJ2-5; a weak D match, TRBD2 (6 bases). The CDR3 sequence is 15 residues long. Germline CDR1 LNHDA, CDR2 SQIVND (reference sequence). V was clipped by 1 base and J by 2 bases, with 11 bases between them. The CDR3 bases are TGTGCCAGTAGTATAGGCGGGGACTCTCAAGAGACCCAGTACTTC. Its protein product is CASSIGGDSQETQYF.

V gene TRBV2 combines with J gene TRBJ2-2, with D tentatively TRBD1 (6 bases). Per the germline V gene, CDR1 is SNHLY and CDR2 is FYNNEI. V was cut by 7 bases and J by 7 bases, with 19 bases left in between. This CDR3 is built from 15 residues. The CDR3 DNA reads TGTGCCAGCACATTTAATCTGGGGGCGGGCGGGGAGCTGTTTTTT. Translating gives CASTFNLGAGGELFF. Complete variable domain (other parts from reference TRBV2 and TRBJ2-2): EPEVTQTPSHQVTQMGQEVILRCVPISNHLYFYWYRQILGQKVEFLVSFYNNEISEKSEIFDDQFSVERPDGSNFTLKIRSTKLEDSAMYFCASTFNLGAGGELFFGEGSRLTVL.

This chain links TRBV6-5 with TRBJ2-7, with D perhaps matching TRBD1 (6 bases). The CDR3 spans 12 residues. The V gene's germline CDR1 is MNHEY and CDR2 SVGAGI. V dropped 11 bases and J dropped 3 bases, with 14 bases sitting between them. The CDR3: CAASTGYYEQYF. The CDR3 DNA reads as TGTGCCGCGAGTACAGGGTACTACGAGCAGTACTTC.

The chain uses TRBV4-1 and TRBJ2-3; tentatively, D is TRBD2 (6 bases). The CDR3 sequence is 17 residues long. V shed 0 bases and J shed 2 bases, with 15 bases lying between them. Germline CDR1 and CDR2: MGHRA and YSYEKL. CDR3 residues: CASSQDPTGLYTDTQYF. CDR3 bases: TGCGCCAGCAGCCAAGACCCCACGGGACTTTACACAGATACGCAGTATTTT.

The rearrangement joins TRBV27 to TRBJ2-1; TRBD2 matches at 8 bases. The CDR3 loop spans 20 amino acids. Germline V lookup: CDR1 MNHEY, CDR2 SMNVEV (reference sequence). The V segment lost 0 bases and the J segment 8 bases; nucleotides outside the gene matches: 21. CDR3 DNA sequence: TGTGCCAGCAGTTTATCGGCACCTACCGGAGATGGACTAGCCCTCGATGAGCAGTTCTTC. It yields the protein CASSLSAPTGDGLALDEQFF.

V and J are TRBV6-1 and TRBJ2-5; 12 nucleotides align to TRBD2. The J call may be incorrect, as the DNA end agrees better with TRBJ2-7. Germline lookup yields CDR1 MNHNS and CDR2 SASEGT. The CDR3 consists of 15 residues. The CDR3 region is CASSDWTSGNYEQYF. The CDR3 nucleotides are TGTGCCAGCAGTGACTGGACTAGCGGGAACTACGAGCAGTACTTC.

The genes are TRBV11-2 and TRBJ2-4; 7 nucleotides match TRBD2. Germline assignment: CDR1 SGHAT and CDR2 FQNNGV. The CDR3 totals 15 residues. V was clipped by 4 bases and J by 7 bases; unmatched bases: 10. In nucleotides, the CDR3 is TGTGCCAGCAGCTGGGGCGGGAGTGCTAAGAACATTCAGTACTTC. Translated, it gives CASSWGGSAKNIQYF. Full variable domain (missing parts from reference TRBV11-2 and TRBJ2-4): EAGVAQSPRYKIIEKRQSVAFWCNPISGHATLYWYQQILGQGPKLLIQFQNNGVVDDSQLPKDRFSAERLKGVDSTLKIQPAKLEDSAVYLCASSWGGSAKNIQYFGAGTRLSVL.

This chain uses TRBV29-1 with TRBJ2-7; 7 bases align to TRBD2. The junction had 8 bases not matched to a gene; V was cut back by 6 bases and J by 9 bases. The CDR3 is made up of 11 amino acids. Per germline, CDR1 SQVTM and CDR2 ANQGSEA. The CDR3 spells CSVGTTSWQYF. CDR3 DNA: TGCAGCGTAGGGACTACTTCGTGGCAGTACTTC.

The V and J genes are TRBV29-1 and TRBJ2-1; 13 nucleotides match TRBD2. CDR3 length equals 18 residues. The ends lost 0 bases at V and 0 bases at J; junction bases unmatched: 5. Germline-derived CDR1 and CDR2 are SQVTM and ANQGSEA. As DNA, the CDR3 is TGCAGCGTTGAAGAAGAACTAGCGGGAGGGCCCTCCTACAATGAGCAGTTCTTC. Translation: CSVEEELAGGPSYNEQFF.

V gene TRBV5-1 combines with J gene TRBJ1-2; D remains unclear. From germline, CDR1 is SGHRS and CDR2 YFSETQ. V was trimmed by 4 bases and J by 3 bases, leaving 10 bases between them. The CDR3 sequence is 13 residues long. This chain's CDR3 is CASSQDGDYGYTF. The CDR3 coding sequence is TGCGCCAGCAGCCAGGACGGGGACTATGGCTACACCTTC.

This rearrangement joins TRBV19 to TRBJ1-1; D may be TRBD1 (6 bases). V was shortened by 6 bases and J by 1 base, with 18 bases between the two germline ends. The germline V gene has CDR1 LNHDA and CDR2 SQIVND (reference sequence). CDR3 length: 16 residues. The CDR3 DNA follows: TGTGCCAGTAGCCCACTGGTCGGACAGTCGAACACTGAAGCTTTCTTT. It is translated as CASSPLVGQSNTEAFF.

The chain is built from TRBV5-4 and TRBJ1-3; 7 bases map to TRBD1. Germline-derived CDR1 and CDR2 are SGHNT and YYREEE (reference sequence). V gave up 0 bases and J gave up 4 bases; unmatched junction bases: 4. This CDR3 spans 15 amino acids. The CDR3 coding sequence is TGTGCCAGCAGCTTGGAGGGGGCGTTCGGAAACACCATATATTTT. Protein sequence: CASSLEGAFGNTIYF.

The chain links TRBV7-2 to TRBJ2-3; possible D gene TRBD1, 6 bases. V shed 4 bases and J shed 4 bases, with 21 bases lying between them. The CDR3 spans 17 residues. Germline V gives CDR1 SGHTA, CDR2 FQGNSA. The CDR3 bases are TGTGCCAGCAGCTCCCCACTTGGACAGCTGGGCGCAGATACGCAGTATTTT. This encodes CASSSPLGQLGADTQYF.

The gene calls are TRBV11-2 and TRBJ2-6; 9 bases line up with TRBD2. J gave up 0 bases and V 8 bases, and 8 bases lay outside the gene matches. The CDR3 totals 17 residues. Per germline, CDR1 SGHAT and CDR2 FQNNGV. CDR3: CASLRGGLSSGANVLTF. DNA for the CDR3: TGTGCCAGCTTGCGGGGGGGCTTGAGCTCTGGGGCCAACGTCCTGACTTTC.

J is TRBJ1-6 and V is TRBV28; D remains unclear. CDR1 is MDHEN, CDR2 SYDVKM, per germline. V shed 7 bases and J shed 10 bases, with 11 bases lying between them. The CDR3 has 12 amino acids. CDR3 nucleotides: TGTGCCAGCATGATGGGTAGCTCACCCCTCCACTTT. It codes for CASMMGSSPLHF.

This chain uses TRBV28 with TRBJ1-5; the D gene is possibly TRBD1 (5 bases). The CDR3 extends over 15 amino acids. Germline V gives CDR1 MDHEN, CDR2 SYDVKM. The V gene lost 7 bases and the J gene lost 4 bases, with 17 bases spanning the gap. The CDR3 region is CASTRPLQVNQPQHF. In nucleotides, the CDR3 is TGTGCCAGCACCCGACCCCTACAGGTTAATCAGCCCCAGCATTTT.

Written as DNA, the CDR3 is TGTGCCAGCAGCATGACAGGGGCTAATGAAAAACTGTTTTTT. Protein: CASSMTGANEKLFF. V and J are TRBV6-5 and TRBJ1-4; the match to TRBD1 covers 8 bases. There are 14 residues in the CDR3. V trimming: 6 bases; J trimming: 3 bases; junction bases outside the gene matches: 3. Germline CDR1 reads MNHEY; CDR2 reads SVGAGI.